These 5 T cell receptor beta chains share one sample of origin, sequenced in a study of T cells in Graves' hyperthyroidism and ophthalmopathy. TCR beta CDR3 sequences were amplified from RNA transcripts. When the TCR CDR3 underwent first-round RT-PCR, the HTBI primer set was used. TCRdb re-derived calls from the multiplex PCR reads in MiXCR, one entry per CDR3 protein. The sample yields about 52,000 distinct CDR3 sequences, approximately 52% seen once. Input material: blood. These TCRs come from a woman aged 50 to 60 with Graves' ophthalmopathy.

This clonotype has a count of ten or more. CDR3 region: CASSAPPGTGVYEQYF. CDR3 in DNA: TGTGCCAGCAGCGCCCCCCCCGGGACAGGGGTCTACGAGCAGTACTTC. The genes are TRBV13 and TRBJ2-7; 10 bases map to TRBD1. CDR1 is PRHDT, CDR2 FYEKMQ, per germline (reference sequence). J was trimmed by 3 bases and V by 5 bases; bases with no gene match: 10. This CDR3 comprises 16 residues.

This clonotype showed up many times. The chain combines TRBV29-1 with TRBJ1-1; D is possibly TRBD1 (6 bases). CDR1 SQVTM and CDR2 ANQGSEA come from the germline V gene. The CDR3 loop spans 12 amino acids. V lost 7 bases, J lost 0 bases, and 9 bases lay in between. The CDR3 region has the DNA TGCAGCGCGGACAGCCTGAACACTGAAGCTTTCTTT. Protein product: CSADSLNTEAFF.

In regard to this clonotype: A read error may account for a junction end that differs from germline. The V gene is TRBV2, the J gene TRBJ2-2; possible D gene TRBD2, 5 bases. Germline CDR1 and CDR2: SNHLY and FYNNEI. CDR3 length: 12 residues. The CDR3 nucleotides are TGTGTCAGCAGTGAGGGCCCCGGGGAGCCGTTTTTT. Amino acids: CVSSEGPGEPFF.

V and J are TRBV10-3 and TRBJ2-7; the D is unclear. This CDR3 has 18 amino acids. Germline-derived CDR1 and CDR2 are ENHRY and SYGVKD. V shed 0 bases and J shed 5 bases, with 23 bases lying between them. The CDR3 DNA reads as TGTGCCATCAGTGAGTCGACGCTACAGAGTCCCCTAGTCGACGAGCAGTACTTC. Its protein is CAISESTLQSPLVDEQYF.

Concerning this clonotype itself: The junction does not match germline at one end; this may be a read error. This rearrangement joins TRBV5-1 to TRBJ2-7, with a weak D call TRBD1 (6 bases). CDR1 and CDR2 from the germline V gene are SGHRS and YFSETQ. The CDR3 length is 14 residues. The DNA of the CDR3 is TGCGCCAGCAGCGGGGACACTTCATCCTACGAGCGGTACTTC. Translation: CASSGDTSSYERYF.